A selection of T cell receptor beta chains follows, all from one sample in a study of Ad26.COV2.S vaccination and SARS-CoV-2 variants. The protocol was immunoSEQ multiplex PCR, while the TCRdb copy is restricted to in-frame clones and leaves out a portion. The data hold approximately 480,000 clones, with roughly 87% observed a single time. The source material was peripheral blood, sampled in a trial of Ad26.COV2.S vaccine versus placebo. The receptors come from a person between 18 and 65 years old who received the Ad26.COV2.S COVID-19 vaccine or a placebo. CDR3s include the opening cysteine and the closing phenylalanine or tryptophan. The D gene is left open where the match is weak. Size is omitted from some rows. Given values are once, few, many or a class for expanded clones.

NA | NA | TRBJ2-6 | TRBV28 | CASGQGGGANVLTF | TGTGCCAGCGGGCAGGGCGGAGGGGCCAACGTCCTGACTTTC
NA | NA | TRBJ1-2 | TRBV6-2/TRBV6-3 | CASSYPTGGWNYGYTF | TGTGCCAGCAGTTACCCGACAGGCGGATGGAACTATGGCTACACCTTC
NA | NA | TRBJ1-2 | TRBV5-4 | CASSFEGDRMDGYTF | TGTGCCAGCAGCTTTGAAGGGGACCGTATGGACGGCTACACCTTC
NA | NA | TRBJ2-3 | TRBV6-2/TRBV6-3 | CASSQAGRFDTQYF | TGTGCCAGCAGTCAAGCGGGCCGGTTTGATACGCAGTATTTT
NA | NA | TRBJ2-3 | TRBV28 | CASSPGPVVADTQYF | TGTGCCAGCAGTCCCGGACCCGTCGTTGCAGATACGCAGTATTTT
NA | NA | TRBJ2-2 | TRBV19 | CASRTSGPGNTGELFF | TGTGCCAGTAGGACGAGTGGTCCGGGGAACACCGGGGAGCTGTTTTTT
NA | NA | TRBJ2-2 | TRBV5-8 | CASSPNFTPAGPGELFF | TGTGCCAGCAGCCCGAATTTCACTCCCGCGGGGCCCGGGGAGCTGTTTTTT
NA | NA | TRBJ2-1 | TRBV6-5 | CASPHPRVLYNEQFF | TGTGCCAGCCCGCATCCTAGGGTACTCTACAATGAGCAGTTCTTC
NA | TRBD1 | TRBJ2-1 | TRBV15 | CATSPGQGRKDEQFF | TGTGCCACCAGCCCGGGACAGGGGAGGAAGGATGAGCAGTTCTTC
once | NA | TRBJ2-1 | TRBV13 | CASSYNEQFF | TGTGCCAGCTCTTACAATGAGCAGTTCTTC
NA | TRBD1 | TRBJ1-5 | TRBV6-1 | CASSEDRGPNQPQHF | TGTGCCAGCAGTGAGGACAGGGGGCCCAATCAGCCCCAGCATTTT
once | TRBD2 | TRBJ2-5 | TRBV6-4 | CASSASGSETQYF | TGTGCCAGCAGTGCGAGCGGGAGCGAGACCCAGTACTTC
NA | TRBD2 | TRBJ2-5 | TRBV7-3 | CASSLGAGGPETQYF | TGTGCCAGCAGCTTAGGAGCGGGAGGGCCTGAGACCCAGTACTTC
NA | NA | TRBJ2-3 | TRBV28 | CATRWETTDTQYF | TGTGCGACACGTTGGGAGACCACAGATACGCAGTATTTT
NA | NA | TRBJ1-1 | TRBV19 | CASSMSGRTEAFF | TGTGCCAGTAGTATGTCGGGACGCACTGAAGCTTTCTTT
NA | TRBD2 | TRBJ2-7 | TRBV7-8 | CASLRGEGYEQYF | TGTGCCAGCCTCCGGGGGGAGGGGTACGAGCAGTACTTC
NA | NA | TRBJ2-1 | TRBV3-1/TRBV3-2 | CASSQVDNEQFF | TGTGCCAGCAGCCAAGTGGATAATGAGCAGTTCTTC
NA | NA | TRBJ2-3 | TRBV27 | CASSFRGDTQYF | TGTGCCAGCAGTTTTCGGGGAGATACGCAGTATTTT
NA | TRBD1 | TRBJ2-1 | TRBV18 | CASSPKLQGDEQFF | TGTGCCAGCTCACCGAAACTTCAGGGGGATGAGCAGTTCTTC
NA | NA | TRBJ2-1 | TRBV18 | CASSPPYPRSSYNEQFF | TGTGCCAGCTCACCACCGTACCCTAGGAGCTCCTACAATGAGCAGTTCTTC
NA | NA | TRBJ2-1 | TRBV19 | CASSQGLGQFF | TGTGCCAGTAGTCAGGGTCTAGGGCAGTTCTTC
NA | TRBD1 | TRBJ2-7 | TRBV7-8 | CASSLALTPQGAYEQYF | TGTGCCAGCAGCTTAGCGCTAACTCCCCAGGGGGCCTACGAGCAGTACTTC
NA | NA | TRBJ2-2 | TRBV6-2/TRBV6-3 | CASSYSIIGGSGTGELFF | TGTGCCAGCAGTTACTCGATTATCGGAGGGAGCGGCACCGGGGAGCTGTTTTTT
once | NA | TRBJ2-7 | TRBV14 | CASSQDRQLAHEQYF | TGTGCCAGCAGCCAAGATAGACAGCTAGCCCACGAGCAGTACTTC
NA | NA | TRBJ2-2 | TRBV18 | CASSPGASTGELFF | TGTGCCAGCTCACCAGGGGCCTCCACCGGGGAGCTGTTTTTT
NA | TRBD2 | TRBJ2-5 | TRBV3-1/TRBV3-2 | CASSPSGGRERETQYF | TGTGCCAGCAGCCCCTCGGGGGGGCGGGAGAGAGAGACCCAGTACTTC
NA | TRBD2 | TRBJ2-5 | TRBV5-6 | CASSPESGRAGETQYF | TGTGCCAGCAGCCCGGAAAGCGGGAGGGCCGGAGAGACCCAGTACTTC
NA | TRBD1 | TRBJ2-1 | TRBV28 | CASSYEQGVRNEQFF | TGTGCCAGCAGCTATGAACAGGGGGTCAGAAATGAGCAGTTCTTC
NA | NA | TRBJ2-2 | TRBV7-2 | CASTQHRTASSAGELFF | TGTGCCAGCACTCAACACCGGACGGCGAGTTCTGCCGGGGAGCTGTTTTTT
NA | TRBD2 | TRBJ2-3 | TRBV7-8 | CASTPREAGTDTQYF | TGTGCCAGCACTCCACGGGAGGCAGGCACAGATACGCAGTATTTT
NA | NA | TRBJ2-1 | TRBV5-1 | CASSLGQAYNEQFF | TGCGCCAGCAGCTTGGGACAGGCCTACAATGAGCAGTTCTTC
NA | NA | TRBJ1-5 | TRBV7-2 | CASSLSRAVGQPQHF | TGTGCCAGCAGCTTAAGCAGGGCGGTAGGGCAGCCCCAGCATTTT
NA | TRBD2 | TRBJ2-3 | TRBV28 | CASTHSGTSGRAGTQYF | TGTGCCAGCACTCATTCCGGGACTAGCGGGAGGGCCGGTACGCAGTATTTT
NA | NA | TRBJ2-1 | TRBV11-3 | CASSSTWVGEQFF | TGTGCCAGCAGCTCGACCTGGGTGGGTGAGCAGTTCTTC
NA | TRBD1 | TRBJ1-1 | TRBV30 | CAWSVGGQGRAFF | TGTGCCTGGAGTGTCGGTGGACAGGGGCGAGCTTTCTTT
NA | NA | TRBJ1-5 | TRBV27 | CASSLWPSNQPQHF | TGTGCCAGCAGTTTATGGCCCTCCAATCAGCCCCAGCATTTT
NA | TRBD2 | TRBJ2-1 | TRBV30 | CAWSVFAGLAGGPANEQFF | TGTGCCTGGAGTGTCTTTGCAGGACTAGCGGGAGGGCCGGCCAATGAGCAGTTCTTC
NA | NA | TRBJ2-5 | TRBV9 | CASSVGVFDLGETQYF | TGTGCCAGCAGCGTGGGGGTTTTTGATTTGGGGGAGACCCAGTACTTC
NA | NA | TRBJ1-2 | TRBV6-5 | CASSSPGRNYGYTF | TGTGCCAGCAGTAGTCCGGGCCGGAACTATGGCTACACCTTC
NA | NA | TRBJ1-5 | TRBV28 | CASSLTGSSNQPQHF | TGTGCCAGCAGCCTTACAGGGTCGAGCAATCAGCCCCAGCATTTT
NA | NA | TRBJ1-1 | TRBV7-9 | CASSLLDRGKDTEAFF | TGTGCCAGCAGCTTACTAGACCGGGGCAAGGACACTGAAGCTTTCTTT
NA | NA | TRBJ1-2 | TRBV18 | CASSPTRGVNYGYTF | TGTGCCAGCTCACCAACGAGAGGGGTGAACTATGGCTACACCTTC
NA | TRBD1 | TRBJ2-2 | TRBV15 | CATSRAQGNGELFF | TGTGCCACCAGCAGGGCACAGGGGAACGGGGAGCTGTTTTTT
NA | NA | TRBJ1-2 | TRBV19 | CASSISAQGSGYTF | TGTGCCAGTAGTATATCAGCCCAGGGCAGTGGCTACACCTTC
NA | TRBD1 | TRBJ1-1 | TRBV5-4 | CASSIGQGRLGTEAFF | TGTGCCAGCAGCATCGGACAGGGTCGGTTGGGCACTGAAGCTTTCTTT
NA | NA | TRBJ1-2 | TRBV30 | CAWGRDLGNYGYTF | TGTGCCTGGGGACGGGATCTAGGAAACTATGGCTACACCTTC
NA | NA | TRBJ2-1 | TRBV19 | CASKHIGQRGSYNEQFF | TGTGCCAGTAAACATATTGGACAGCGAGGCTCCTACAATGAGCAGTTCTTC
NA | NA | TRBJ1-6 | TRBV27 | CASSLGQMNSPLHF | TGTGCCAGCAGTTTGGGGCAGATGAATTCACCCCTCCACTTT
NA | NA | TRBJ1-5 | TRBV12-3/TRBV12-4 | CASSTGTEQPQHF | TGTGCCAGCAGCACCGGGACGGAGCAGCCCCAGCATTTT
NA | TRBD2 | TRBJ2-7 | TRBV5-4 | CASSLRLAGPYEQYF | TGTGCCAGCAGCCTCCGACTAGCGGGACCCTACGAGCAGTACTTC
NA | NA | TRBJ2-1 | TRBV5-1 | CASSLALGYNEQFF | TGCGCCAGCAGCTTGGCCCTTGGGTATAATGAGCAGTTCTTC
NA | NA | TRBJ2-5 | TRBV5-1 | CASSLVGGVETQYF | TGCGCCAGCAGCTTGGTGGGGGGCGTGGAGACCCAGTACTTC
once | TRBD1 | TRBJ1-1 | TRBV29-1 | CSVETGGVPEAFF | TGCAGCGTTGAGACAGGGGGGGTCCCTGAAGCTTTCTTT
NA | NA | TRBJ2-4 | TRBV3-1/TRBV3-2 | CASSQGDWVSIQYF | TGTGCCAGCAGCCAAGGCGATTGGGTCAGCATTCAGTACTTC